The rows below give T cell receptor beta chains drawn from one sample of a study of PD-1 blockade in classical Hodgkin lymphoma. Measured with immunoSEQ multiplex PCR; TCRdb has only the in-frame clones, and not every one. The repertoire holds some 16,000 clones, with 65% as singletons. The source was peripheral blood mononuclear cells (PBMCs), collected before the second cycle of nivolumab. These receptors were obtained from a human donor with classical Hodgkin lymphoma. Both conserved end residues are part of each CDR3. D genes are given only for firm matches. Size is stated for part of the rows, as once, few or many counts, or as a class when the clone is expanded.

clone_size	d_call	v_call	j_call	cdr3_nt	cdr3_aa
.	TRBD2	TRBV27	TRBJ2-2	TGTGCCAGCAGTTTAGCGGGAGGTCGCACCGGGGAGCTGTTTTTT	CASSLAGGRTGELFF
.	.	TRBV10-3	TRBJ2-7	TGTGCCATCAGTGAGGGGGGGCCGGGGACCTACGAGCAGTACTTC	CAISEGGPGTYEQYF
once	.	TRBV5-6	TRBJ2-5	TGTGCCAGCAGCCCCTTGGCAGTAGAGTACCAAGAGACCCAGTACTTC	CASSPLAVEYQETQYF
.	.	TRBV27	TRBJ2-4	TGTGCCAGCAGTCCCAACGGGGCTATGAACATTCAGTACTTC	CASSPNGAMNIQYF
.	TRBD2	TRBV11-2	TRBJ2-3	TGTGCCAGCAGCTCGATCCGGGGACTAGCAACCCCAGATACGCAGTATTTT	CASSSIRGLATPDTQYF
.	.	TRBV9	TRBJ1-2	TGTGCCAGCAGCGGACCGTCAGACAGAAACTATGGCTACACCTTC	CASSGPSDRNYGYTF
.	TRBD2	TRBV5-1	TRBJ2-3	TGCGCCAGCAGCTTGGAGGTAGCGGGAGCAGATACGCAGTATTTT	CASSLEVAGADTQYF
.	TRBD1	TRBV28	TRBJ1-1	TGTGCCAGCAGTCCCGCAGGGGGCAATGAAGCTTTCTTT	CASSPAGGNEAFF
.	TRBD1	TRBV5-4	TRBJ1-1	TGTGCCAGCAGCCTAGACAGGGGTCCCCCGAACACTGAAGCTTTCTTT	CASSLDRGPPNTEAFF
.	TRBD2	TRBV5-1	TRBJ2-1	TGCGCCAGCAGCTATACCCGGGCTAGCGGGACGGATGAGCAGTTCTTC	CASSYTRASGTDEQFF
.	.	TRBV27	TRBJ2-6	TGTGCCAGCAGTTTATCGGCCAGCTTCTCTGGGGCCAACGTCCTGACTTTC	CASSLSASFSGANVLTF
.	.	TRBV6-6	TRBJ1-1	TGTGCCAGCAGTTACTCGATTCGGATTCCGGACACTGAAGCTTTCTTT	CASSYSIRIPDTEAFF
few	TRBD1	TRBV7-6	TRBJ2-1	TGTGCCAGCAGCTTACGGACAGGGGACTACAATGAGCAGTTCTTC	CASSLRTGDYNEQFF
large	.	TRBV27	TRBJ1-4	TGTGCCAGCAGTTTGGAGGAGGCGGACAGTAATGAAAAACTGTTTTTT	CASSLEEADSNEKLFF
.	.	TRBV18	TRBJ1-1	TGTGCCAGCTCACCCGCCGGGGGAAGCACTGAAGCTTTCTTT	CASSPAGGSTEAFF
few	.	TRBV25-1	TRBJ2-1	TGTGCCAGCAGTGATATCCGGGACCCTGGGAATGAGCAGTTCTTC	CASSDIRDPGNEQFF
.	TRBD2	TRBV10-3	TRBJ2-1	TGTGCCATCGCAGATGGACTAGCGGGAGGGGACAATGAGCAGTTCTTC	CAIADGLAGGDNEQFF
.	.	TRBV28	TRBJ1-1	TGTGCCAGCAGTCCCTATTGGGGGGTTCGGGGATTGAACACTGAAGCTTTCTTT	CASSPYWGVRGLNTEAFF
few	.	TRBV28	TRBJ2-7	TGTGCCAGCAGGAGACCGTCTTCCTACGAGCAGTACTTC	CASRRPSSYEQYF
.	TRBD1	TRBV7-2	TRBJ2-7	TGTGCCAGCAGCGGTGGACAGGTCCCCATCTACGAGCAGTACTTC	CASSGGQVPIYEQYF
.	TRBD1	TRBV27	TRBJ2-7	TGTGCCAGCAGTTCGGGGACAGGAGGCTACGAGCAGTACTTC	CASSSGTGGYEQYF
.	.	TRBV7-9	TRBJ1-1	TGTGCCAGCCGAAACGGGGGTCGGGGTCCGATGAACACTGAAGCTTTCTTT	CASRNGGRGPMNTEAFF
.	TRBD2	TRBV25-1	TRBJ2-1	TGTGCCAGCACCGGACTAGCGGGAGGCCGGAAGTTCTTC	CASTGLAGGRKFF
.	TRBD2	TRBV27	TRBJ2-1	TGTGCCAGCAGTCCAATACTAGCGGGAGGGCCTAATGAGCAGTTCTTC	CASSPILAGGPNEQFF
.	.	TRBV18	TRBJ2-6	TGTGCCAGCTCACCATCAGGGGCATCTGGGGCCAACGTCCTGACTTTC	CASSPSGASGANVLTF
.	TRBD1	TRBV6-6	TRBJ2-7	TGTGCCAGCAGGACTAGAACCGGGACAGGGGACGAGCAGTACTTC	CASRTRTGTGDEQYF
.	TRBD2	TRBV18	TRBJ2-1	TGTGCCAGCTCACTAGGGACTAGCGAAAGTGAGCAGTTCTTC	CASSLGTSESEQFF
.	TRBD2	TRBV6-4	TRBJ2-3	TGTGCCAGCAGCTGGACTAGCGAAGATACGCAGTATTTT	CASSWTSEDTQYF
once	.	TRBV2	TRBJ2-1	TGTGCCAGCACGGGAACCCCACAGGGTGGCAATGAGCAGTTCTTC	CASTGTPQGGNEQFF
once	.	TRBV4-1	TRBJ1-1	TGCGCCAGCAGCCAAGGTTACGCGACAGGATACACTGAAGCTTTCTTT	CASSQGYATGYTEAFF
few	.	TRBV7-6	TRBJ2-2	TGTGCCAGCAGCACCAGCGTTGCGAACACCGGGGAGCTGTTTTTT	CASSTSVANTGELFF
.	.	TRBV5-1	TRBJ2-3	TGCGCCAGCAGCTTCCCACTCGCGACCACAGATACGCAGTATTTT	CASSFPLATTDTQYF
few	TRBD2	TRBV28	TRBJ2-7	TGTGCCAGCAGTTTACTAGCGGGGTCCTACGAGCAGTACTTC	CASSLLAGSYEQYF
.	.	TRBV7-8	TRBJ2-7	TGTGCCAGCAGCAAGACCGCCGCAGCCACCTACGAGCAGTACTTC	CASSKTAAATYEQYF
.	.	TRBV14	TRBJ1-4	TGTGCCAGCAGCCAAGTCGGCCTTGAGGAAAAACTGTTTTTT	CASSQVGLEEKLFF
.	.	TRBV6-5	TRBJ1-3	TGTGCCAGCAGTCTTCGGGGAACCTCTGGAAACACCATATATTTT	CASSLRGTSGNTIYF